The 26 T cell receptor beta chains below were found in one sample sequenced in a study of shared clonotypes between healthy human individuals. Sequenced by immunoSEQ multiplex PCR; TCRdb stores in-frame clones only, minus some. Of about 2.4 million clones in the sample, 93% were seen once. The material sequenced was naive CD4+ T cells from PBMCs. Subset in this sample: CD45RA+ positively selected. The receptors come from a man aged 18-30 years in good health. Some clones in this sample may be carry-over from other donors' samples.

About this clone: Other DNA sequences from this sample encode an identical CDR3 as well. The chain couples TRBV19 to TRBJ1-5; D not certain. Trimming stripped 0 bases from V and 5 bases from J, with 5 bases between. The CDR3 runs to 13 residues. CDR1 LNHDA and CDR2 SQIVND come from the germline V gene (reference sequence). The CDR3 protein is CASSIDLDQPQHF. The CDR3 nucleotides read TGTGCCAGTAGTATAGATCTGGATCAGCCCCAGCATTTT.

This clone was counted only a few times. At the DNA level, this CDR3 is encoded by other sequences in the same sample as well. The chain combines TRBV2 with TRBJ1-5; TRBD1 might be the D (5 bases). The CDR3 has 14 residues. V was pared by 6 bases and J by 0 bases, with 9 bases between. Looked up from germline, CDR1 is SNHLY and CDR2 is FYNNEI. The DNA for the CDR3 is TGTGCCAGCAGCTTGGGGGGTAGCAATCAGCCCCAGCATTTT. Its protein product is CASSLGGSNQPQHF.

J is TRBJ2-4 and V is TRBV9, with TRBD2 matching 8 bases. The CDR3 length is 15 residues. Germline CDR1 SGDLS, CDR2 YYNGEE. The V segment lost 0 bases and the J segment 4 bases; nucleotides outside the gene matches: 3. CDR3: CASSVEGLGKNIQYF. CDR3 bases: TGTGCCAGCAGCGTAGAGGGACTAGGTAAAAACATTCAGTACTTC.

The chain combines TRBV11-2 with TRBJ2-7; D is unresolved. Germline CDR1 is SGHAT and CDR2 is FQNNGV. The CDR3 consists of 15 residues. Trimming pared 1 base from V and 1 base from J, leaving 11 bases between. CDR3 in amino acids: CASSLVQRLSYEQYF. CDR3 bases: TGTGCCAGCAGCTTAGTCCAAAGACTTTCCTACGAGCAGTACTTC.

The chain combines TRBV4-2 with TRBJ2-1; 9 bases are shared with TRBD2. V shed 3 bases, J shed 10 bases, and the junction held 10 bases outside the gene matches. From germline, CDR1 is LGHNA and CDR2 YNFKEQ. The CDR3 runs 15 residues. The DNA of the CDR3 is TGTGCCAGCAGCCAGGAGCGGGGGGTCGTACGAGAGCAGTTCTTC. It codes for CASSQERGVVREQFF.

This chain uses TRBV2 with TRBJ2-7; TRBD2 might be the D (6 bases). V lost 1 base and J 1 base, leaving 11 bases between the germline ends. The V gene's germline CDR1 is SNHLY and CDR2 FYNNEI. The CDR3 length is 15 residues. In nucleotides, the CDR3 is TGTGCCAGCAGTGAAGTAACTAGCCTTTCCTACGAGCAGTACTTC. Its translation is CASSEVTSLSYEQYF.

The rearrangement joins TRBV28 to TRBJ2-7; D is uncertain. The CDR3 consists of 14 residues. The V gene's germline CDR1 is MDHEN and CDR2 SYDVKM. V dropped 5 bases and J dropped 2 bases, with 13 bases sitting between them. CDR3 region: CASSRSVYPYEQYF. CDR3 sequence (DNA): TGTGCCAGCAGTAGATCTGTCTATCCCTACGAGCAGTACTTC.

This chain links TRBV5-8 with TRBJ2-3; 12 bases fit TRBD2. The CDR3 is 16 amino acids. Germline CDR1 SGHTS, CDR2 YDEGEE. J was trimmed by 2 bases and V by 4 bases; bases with no gene match: 5. CDR3 sequence reads: CASSPGTSGLTDTQYF. CDR3 coding DNA: TGTGCCAGCAGCCCAGGGACTAGCGGGCTCACAGATACGCAGTATTTT.

The rearrangement uses TRBV18 and TRBJ2-5; no firm D call. The CDR3 has 13 amino acids. Germline V CDR1 and CDR2: KGHSH, LQKENI. The V and J ends lost 2 bases and 2 bases respectively, with 6 bases between them. CDR3 sequence: CASSPWDQETQYF. The CDR3 region has the DNA TGTGCCAGCTCACCATGGGATCAAGAGACCCAGTACTTC.

This sequence joins TRBV7-2 and TRBJ1-3, with D maybe TRBD1 (5 bases). Deletions cut 1 base from V and 0 bases from J, with 10 bases between. The CDR3 consists of 16 residues. Germline-derived CDR1 and CDR2 are SGHTA and FQGNSA. This chain's CDR3 is CASSLGGDISGNTIYF. CDR3 DNA: TGTGCCAGCAGCTTAGGGGGGGATATCTCTGGAAACACCATATATTTT. Full variable domain (missing parts from reference TRBV7-2 and TRBJ1-3): GAGVSQSPSNKVTEKGKDVELRCDPISGHTALYWYRQSLGQGLEFLIYFQGNSAPDKSGLPSDRFSAERTGGSVSTLTIQRTQQEDSAVYLCASSLGGDISGNTIYFGEGSWLTVV.

The chain recombines TRBV6-5 with TRBJ1-1; D is unclear. The CDR3 is made up of 13 amino acids. V lost 7 bases to trimming and J lost 4 bases, with 13 bases between them. Germline-derived CDR1 and CDR2 are MNHEY and SVGAGI. In DNA, the CDR3 is TGTGCCAGCACTCGGAGCGGGAGCACTGAAGCTTTCTTT. Translated, it gives CASTRSGSTEAFF.

The CDR3 bases are TGTGCCAGCACCCCGATCCATGGCTACACCTTC. Its translation is CASTPIHGYTF. The V gene is TRBV28, the J gene TRBJ1-2; D is unclear. The CDR3 has 11 residues. Trimming pared 7 bases from V and 6 bases from J, leaving 9 bases between. Germline V gene sequence: CDR1 MDHEN, CDR2 SYDVKM.

Here the CDR3 DNA reads TGTGCCAGCTCAGCGACCTTGTACCAAGAGACCCAGTACTTC. Residues: CASSATLYQETQYF. This chain joins TRBV18 and TRBJ2-5; D not resolved. Looked up from germline, CDR1 is KGHSH and CDR2 is LQKENI. This CDR3 contains 14 residues. The V end was cut by 5 bases, the J end by 0 bases, with 10 bases between. Complete variable domain (other parts from reference TRBV18 and TRBJ2-5): NAGVMQNPRHLVRRRGQEARLRCSPMKGHSHVYWYRQLPEEGLKFMVYLQKENIIDESGMPKERFSAEFPKEGPSILRIQQVVRGDSAAYFCASSATLYQETQYFGPGTRLLVL.

The CDR3 nucleotides are TGTGCCAGCAGCCCCCTGGGACAGGAAGCCTACGAGCAGTACTTC. As protein: CASSPLGQEAYEQYF. The chain employs TRBV5-5 and TRBJ2-7, with 8 positions matching TRBD1. Germline V gene sequence: CDR1 SGHKS, CDR2 YYEKEE (reference sequence). The CDR3 has 15 residues. V gave up 4 bases and J gave up 2 bases; unmatched junction bases: 8.

The chain has TRBV6-5 and TRBJ2-7, with D uncertain. Per germline, CDR1 MNHEY and CDR2 SVGAGI. Trimming took off 6 bases at V and 3 bases at J, with 15 bases between the two ends. The CDR3 has 14 amino acids. This CDR3 is CASRPVGRGYEQYF. The CDR3, as DNA: TGTGCCAGCAGACCGGTAGGACGAGGCTACGAGCAGTACTTC.

This chain uses TRBV18 with TRBJ2-1, with 9 positions matching TRBD2. The J segment lost 8 bases and the V segment lost 0 bases, leaving 2 bases of the junction unmatched. Germline CDR1 is KGHSH and CDR2 is LQKENI. This CDR3 is built from 14 residues. In DNA, the CDR3 is TGTGCCAGCTCACCACCGGTAGCGGGAGATGAGCAGTTCTTC. Its protein is CASSPPVAGDEQFF.

V and J are TRBV25-1 and TRBJ2-2; 9 bases are shared with TRBD1. The CDR3 runs to 14 residues. V gave up 9 bases and J gave up 1 base; unmatched junction bases: 3. Germline lookup yields CDR1 MGHDK and CDR2 SYGVNS. The CDR3 reads CASTDRGNTGELFF. DNA for the CDR3: TGTGCCAGTACGGACAGGGGGAACACCGGGGAGCTGTTTTTT.

The chain is built from TRBV7-8 and TRBJ1-3; possible D gene TRBD1, 6 bases. The CDR3 sequence is 14 residues long. Germline CDR1 SGHVS, CDR2 FQNEAQ. The V gene lost 5 bases and the J gene lost 7 bases, with 15 bases spanning the gap. For the CDR3, the DNA is TGTGCCAGCAGCCTAATGAACCAGGGGAACACCATATATTTT. It specifies CASSLMNQGNTIYF.

This clone was seen more than once but under ten times. This rearrangement joins TRBV29-1 to TRBJ1-1, with no clear D. From germline, CDR1 is SQVTM and CDR2 ANQGSEA. With 4 bases removed from V and 8 bases from J, the gap between germline ends came to 8 bases. The length of the CDR3 is 10 residues. CDR3 sequence: CSVVSTEAFF. CDR3 sequence (DNA): TGCAGCGTTGTTTCCACCGAAGCTTTCTTT.

The chain uses TRBV4-1 and TRBJ2-3; D is possibly TRBD1 (6 bases). The CDR3 contains 15 residues. Germline-derived CDR1 and CDR2 are MGHRA and YSYEKL. V was cut by 8 bases and J by 6 bases, with 21 bases left in between. CDR3 DNA sequence: TGCGCCAGCGCCACGAGGGCAGGGGAGTGGGATACGCAGTATTTT. Translating gives CASATRAGEWDTQYF.

The V gene is TRBV7-7, the J gene TRBJ2-7; unclear D gene. There are 14 residues in the CDR3. Per the germline V gene, CDR1 is SSHAT and CDR2 is FNYEAQ (reference sequence). V lost 5 bases and J lost 0, with 11 bases in between. CDR3 nucleotides: TGTGCCAGCAGCCTACAAGAAAACTCCTACGAGCAGTACTTC. Its translation is CASSLQENSYEQYF.

The chain joins TRBV5-4 to TRBJ2-5, with 11 bases lining up with TRBD1. This CDR3 has 14 residues. The J segment lost 4 bases and the V segment lost 5 bases, leaving 4 bases of the junction unmatched. CDR1 and CDR2 (germline): SGHNT, YYREEE (reference sequence). The CDR3 protein is CASRPGQGGETQYF. CDR3 nucleotides: TGTGCCAGCAGACCGGGACAGGGGGGAGAGACCCAGTACTTC.

CDR3 nucleotide sequence: TGCGCCAGCAGCCAACCGAGGACAGGGTCCGGGGAGCTGTTTTTT. Translated, it gives CASSQPRTGSGELFF. The rearrangement links TRBV4-1 to TRBJ2-2, with 8 bases matching TRBD1. J was trimmed by 6 bases and V by 2 bases; bases with no gene match: 5. Germline V CDR1 and CDR2: MGHRA, YSYEKL. CDR3 length: 15 amino acids.

In DNA form, the CDR3 reads TGTGCCAGCAGCTTCTCCGGGGCCGGCAATCAGCCCCAGCATTTT. It codes for CASSFSGAGNQPQHF. The gene calls are TRBV5-4 and TRBJ1-5; possibly TRBD1 for D (5 bases). CDR1 SGHNT and CDR2 YYREEE come from the germline V gene (reference sequence). CDR3 length equals 15 residues. V dropped 2 bases and J dropped 2 bases, with 11 bases sitting between them.

This sequence joins TRBV18 and TRBJ1-5; D is possibly TRBD1 (5 bases). Trimming shortened V by 4 bases and J by 0 bases, and 10 bases separated the two germline ends. The CDR3 is 15 amino acids. CDR1 KGHSH and CDR2 LQKENI come from the germline V gene. The CDR3: CASSQGHNSNQPQHF. CDR3 nucleotide sequence: TGTGCCAGCTCACAAGGACACAATAGCAATCAGCCCCAGCATTTT.

Remarks on this clone: It is unclear where the CDR3 begins or ends on the DNA, so no DNA is shown, and the CDR3 is as TCRdb lists it. V gene TRBV28 combines with J gene TRBJ2-7; the table's TRBD2 call for D was not verified on the DNA. The CDR3 extends over 12 residues, inclusive of both ends. CDR1 and CDR2 (germline): MDHEN, SYDVKM. This CDR3 is CASSLERELQYF.